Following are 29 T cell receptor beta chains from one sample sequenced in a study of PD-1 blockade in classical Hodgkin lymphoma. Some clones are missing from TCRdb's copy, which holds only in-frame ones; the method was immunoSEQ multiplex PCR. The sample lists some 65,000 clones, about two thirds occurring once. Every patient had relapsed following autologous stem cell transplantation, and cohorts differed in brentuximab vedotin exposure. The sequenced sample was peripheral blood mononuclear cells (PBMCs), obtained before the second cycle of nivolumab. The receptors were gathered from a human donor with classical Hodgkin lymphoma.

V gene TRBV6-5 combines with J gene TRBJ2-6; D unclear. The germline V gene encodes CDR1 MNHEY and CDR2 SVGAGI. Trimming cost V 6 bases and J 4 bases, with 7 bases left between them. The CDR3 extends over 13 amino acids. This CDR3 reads CASRLSGANVLTF. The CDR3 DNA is TGTGCCAGCAGACTCTCCGGGGCCAACGTCCTGACTTTC.

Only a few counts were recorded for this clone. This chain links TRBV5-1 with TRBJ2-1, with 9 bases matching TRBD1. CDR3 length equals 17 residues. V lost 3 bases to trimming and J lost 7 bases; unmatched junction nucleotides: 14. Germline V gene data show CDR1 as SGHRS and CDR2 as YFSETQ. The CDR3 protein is CASSSNPGTGRKNEQFF. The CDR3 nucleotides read TGCGCCAGCAGCTCGAACCCCGGGACAGGGAGGAAGAATGAGCAGTTCTTC.

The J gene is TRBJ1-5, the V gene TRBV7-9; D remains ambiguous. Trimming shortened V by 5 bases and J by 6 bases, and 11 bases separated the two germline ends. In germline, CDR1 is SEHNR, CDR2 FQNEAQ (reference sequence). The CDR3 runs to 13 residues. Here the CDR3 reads CASSPDEGQPQHF. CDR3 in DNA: TGTGCCAGCAGCCCGGACGAGGGTCAGCCCCAGCATTTT.

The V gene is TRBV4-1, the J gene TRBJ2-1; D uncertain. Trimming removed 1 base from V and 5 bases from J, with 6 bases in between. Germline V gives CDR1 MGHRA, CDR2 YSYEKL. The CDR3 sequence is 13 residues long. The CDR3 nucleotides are TGCGCCAGCAGCCAAGTCCCCGACAATGAGCAGTTCTTC. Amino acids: CASSQVPDNEQFF.

The CDR3: CASSIWGPEAFF. For the CDR3, the DNA is TGCGCCAGCAGTATCTGGGGACCTGAAGCTTTCTTT. The chain employs TRBV10-2 and TRBJ1-1; D possibly corresponds to TRBD1 (5 bases). Germline assignment: CDR1 WSHSY and CDR2 SAAADI. The CDR3 spans 12 residues. Trimming removed 5 bases from V and 6 bases from J, with 10 bases in between.

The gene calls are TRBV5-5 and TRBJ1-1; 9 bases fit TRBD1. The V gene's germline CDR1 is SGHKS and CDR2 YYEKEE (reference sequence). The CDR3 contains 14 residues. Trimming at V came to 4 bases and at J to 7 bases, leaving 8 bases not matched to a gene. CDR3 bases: TGTGCCAGCAGCAGGGGGACAGGGAATTTTGAAGCTTTCTTT. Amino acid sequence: CASSRGTGNFEAFF. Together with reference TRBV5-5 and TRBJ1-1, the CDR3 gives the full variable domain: DAGVTQSPTHLIKTRGQQVTLRCSPISGHKSVSWYQQVLGQGPQFIFQYYEKEERGRGNFPDRFSARQFPNYSSELNVNALLLGDSALYLCASSRGTGNFEAFFGQGTRLTVV.

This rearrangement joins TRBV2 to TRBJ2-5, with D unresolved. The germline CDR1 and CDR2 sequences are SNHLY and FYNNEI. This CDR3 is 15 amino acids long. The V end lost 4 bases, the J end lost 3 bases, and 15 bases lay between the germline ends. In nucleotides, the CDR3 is TGTGCCAGCAGTGCCCTCACCCGAGGAGAAGAGACCCAGTACTTC. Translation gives CASSALTRGEETQYF.

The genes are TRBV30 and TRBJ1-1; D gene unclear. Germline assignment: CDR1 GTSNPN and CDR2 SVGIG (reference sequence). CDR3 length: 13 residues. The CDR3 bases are TGTGCTTCGGCGTGGGCAGGGAACACTGAAGCTTTCTTT. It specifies CASAWAGNTEAFF.

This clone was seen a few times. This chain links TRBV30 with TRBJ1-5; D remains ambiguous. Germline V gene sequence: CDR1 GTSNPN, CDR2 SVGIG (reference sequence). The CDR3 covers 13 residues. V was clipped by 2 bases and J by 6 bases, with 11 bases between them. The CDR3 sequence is CAWSRTFGQPQHF. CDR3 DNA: TGTGCCTGGAGTAGGACCTTCGGTCAGCCCCAGCATTTT. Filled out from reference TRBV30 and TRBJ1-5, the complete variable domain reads SQTIHQWPATLVQPVGSPLSLECTVEGTSNPNLYWYRQAAGRGLQLLFYSVGIGQISSEVPQNLSASRPQDRQFILSSKKLLLSDSGFYLCAWSRTFGQPQHFGDGTRLSIL.

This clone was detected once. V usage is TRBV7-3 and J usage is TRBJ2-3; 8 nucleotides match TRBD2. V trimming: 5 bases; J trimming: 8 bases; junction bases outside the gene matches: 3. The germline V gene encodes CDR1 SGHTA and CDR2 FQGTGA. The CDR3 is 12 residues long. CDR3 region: CASSEAGGTQYF. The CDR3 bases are TGTGCCAGCAGCGAGGCGGGGGGTACGCAGTATTTT.

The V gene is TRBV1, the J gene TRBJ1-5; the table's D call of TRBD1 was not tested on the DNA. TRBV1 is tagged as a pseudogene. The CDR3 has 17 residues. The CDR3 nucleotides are TGCACCAGCAGCCAAGAAAGCGGGACAGGGGGCAATCAGCCCCAGCATTTT. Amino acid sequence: CTSSQESGTGGNQPQHF.

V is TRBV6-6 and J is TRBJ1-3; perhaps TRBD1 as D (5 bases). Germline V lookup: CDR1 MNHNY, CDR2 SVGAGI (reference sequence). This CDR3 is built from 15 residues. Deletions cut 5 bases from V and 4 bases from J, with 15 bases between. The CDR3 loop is CASSPPGGGGNTIYF. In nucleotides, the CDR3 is TGTGCCAGCAGTCCCCCCGGGGGTGGAGGAAACACCATATATTTT.

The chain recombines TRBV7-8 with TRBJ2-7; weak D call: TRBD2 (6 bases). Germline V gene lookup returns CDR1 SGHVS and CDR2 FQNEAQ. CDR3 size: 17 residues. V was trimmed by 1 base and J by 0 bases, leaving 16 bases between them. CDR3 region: CASSLGFAGPPSYEQYF. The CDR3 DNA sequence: TGTGCCAGCAGCTTAGGCTTCGCGGGGCCGCCCTCCTACGAGCAGTACTTC.

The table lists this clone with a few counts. The CDR3 loop is CASSLQGSGNEQFF. The CDR3 DNA reads as TGCGCCAGCAGCTTGCAGGGATCAGGAAATGAGCAGTTCTTC. This chain connects TRBV5-1 to TRBJ2-1; D is possibly TRBD1 (5 bases). Germline V CDR1 and CDR2: SGHRS, YFSETQ. The V and J ends lost 1 base and 7 bases respectively, with 12 bases between them. The CDR3 is 14 amino acids.

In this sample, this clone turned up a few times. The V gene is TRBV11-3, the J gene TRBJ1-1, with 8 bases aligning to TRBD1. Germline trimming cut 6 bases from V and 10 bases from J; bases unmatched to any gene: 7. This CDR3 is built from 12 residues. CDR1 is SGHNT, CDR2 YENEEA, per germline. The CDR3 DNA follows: TGTGCCAGCAGATCGGCGGGGACAGGAGCTTTCTTT. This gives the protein CASRSAGTGAFF.

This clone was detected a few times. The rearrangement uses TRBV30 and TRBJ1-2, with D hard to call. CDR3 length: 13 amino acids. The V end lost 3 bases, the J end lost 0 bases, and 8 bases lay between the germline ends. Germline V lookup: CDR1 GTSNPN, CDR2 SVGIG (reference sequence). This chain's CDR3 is CAWSVKANYGYTF. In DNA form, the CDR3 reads TGTGCCTGGAGCGTCAAGGCTAACTATGGCTACACCTTC.

The CDR3 loop is CASSLTFPSRTGELFF. CDR3 bases: TGTGCCAGCAGCTTGACTTTTCCCTCACGTACCGGGGAGCTGTTTTTT. The chain employs TRBV11-2 and TRBJ2-2; D is unresolved. The CDR3 runs to 16 residues. With 3 bases removed from V and 5 bases from J, the gap between germline ends came to 16 bases. Germline assignment: CDR1 SGHAT and CDR2 FQNNGV.

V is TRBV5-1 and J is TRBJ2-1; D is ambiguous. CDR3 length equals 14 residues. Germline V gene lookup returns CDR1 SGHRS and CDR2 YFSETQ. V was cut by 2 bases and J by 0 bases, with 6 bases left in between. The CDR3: CASSFQGSYNEQFF. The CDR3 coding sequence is TGCGCCAGCAGCTTCCAAGGCTCCTACAATGAGCAGTTCTTC.

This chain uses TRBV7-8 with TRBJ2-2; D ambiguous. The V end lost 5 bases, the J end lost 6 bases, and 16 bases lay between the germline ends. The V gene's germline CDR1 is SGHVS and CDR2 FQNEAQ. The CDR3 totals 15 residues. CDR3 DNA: TGTGCCAGCAGCCCAGTGCCATTTCAAGCCGGGGAGCTGTTTTTT. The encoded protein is CASSPVPFQAGELFF. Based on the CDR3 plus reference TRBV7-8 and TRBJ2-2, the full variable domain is GAGVSQSPRYKVAKRGQDVALRCDPISGHVSLFWYQQALGQGPEFLTYFQNEAQLDKSGLPSDRFFAERPEGSVSTLKIQRTQQEDSAVYLCASSPVPFQAGELFFGEGSRLTVL.

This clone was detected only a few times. For the CDR3, the DNA is TGTGCCAGCAGTGACCAGACAGAGACTGAAGCTTTCTTT. Translation: CASSDQTETEAFF. The chain carries TRBV6-1 and TRBJ1-1, with a possible D match to TRBD1 (5 bases). V dropped 3 bases and J dropped 5 bases, with 10 bases sitting between them. The CDR3 spans 13 residues. Germline CDR1 and CDR2: MNHNS and SASEGT.

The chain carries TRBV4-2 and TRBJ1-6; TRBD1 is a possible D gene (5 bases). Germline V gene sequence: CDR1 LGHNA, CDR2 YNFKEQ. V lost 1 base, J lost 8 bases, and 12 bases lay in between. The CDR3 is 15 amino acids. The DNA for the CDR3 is TGTGCCAGCAGCCAAGCCGTAGGGGTCGATTCACCCCTCCACTTT. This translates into CASSQAVGVDSPLHF.

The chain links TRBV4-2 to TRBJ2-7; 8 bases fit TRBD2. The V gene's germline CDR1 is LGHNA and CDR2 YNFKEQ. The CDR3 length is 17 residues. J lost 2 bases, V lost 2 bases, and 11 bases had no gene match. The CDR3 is CASSQKTGGVPPYEQYF. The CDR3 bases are TGTGCCAGCAGCCAAAAAACCGGGGGGGTACCGCCCTACGAGCAGTACTTC.

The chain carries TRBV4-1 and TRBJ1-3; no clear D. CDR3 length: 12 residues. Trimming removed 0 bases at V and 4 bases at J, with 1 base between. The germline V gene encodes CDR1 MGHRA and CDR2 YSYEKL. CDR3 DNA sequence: TGCGCCAGCAGCCAAGAGGGAAACACCATATATTTT. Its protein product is CASSQEGNTIYF.

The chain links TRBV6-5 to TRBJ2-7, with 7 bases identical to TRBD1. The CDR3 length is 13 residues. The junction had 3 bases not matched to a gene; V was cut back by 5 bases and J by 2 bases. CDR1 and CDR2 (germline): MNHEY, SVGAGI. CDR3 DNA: TGTGCCAGCAGTCGAGGACAGGCCTACGAGCAGTACTTC. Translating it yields CASSRGQAYEQYF.

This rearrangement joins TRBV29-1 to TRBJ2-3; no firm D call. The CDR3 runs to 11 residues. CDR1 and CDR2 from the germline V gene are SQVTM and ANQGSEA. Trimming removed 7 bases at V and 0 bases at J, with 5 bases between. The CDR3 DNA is TGCAGCGCCGCTAGCACAGATACGCAGTATTTT. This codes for CSAASTDTQYF.

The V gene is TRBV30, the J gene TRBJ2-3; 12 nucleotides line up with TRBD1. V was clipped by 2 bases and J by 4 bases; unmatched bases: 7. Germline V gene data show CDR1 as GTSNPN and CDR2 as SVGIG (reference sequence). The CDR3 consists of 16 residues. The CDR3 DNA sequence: TGTGCCTGGAGTCCAGGGACAGGGGGCTGGTCAGATACGCAGTATTTT. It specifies CAWSPGTGGWSDTQYF. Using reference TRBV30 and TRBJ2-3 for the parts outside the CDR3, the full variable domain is SQTIHQWPATLVQPVGSPLSLECTVEGTSNPNLYWYRQAAGRGLQLLFYSVGIGQISSEVPQNLSASRPQDRQFILSSKKLLLSDSGFYLCAWSPGTGGWSDTQYFGPGTRLTVL.

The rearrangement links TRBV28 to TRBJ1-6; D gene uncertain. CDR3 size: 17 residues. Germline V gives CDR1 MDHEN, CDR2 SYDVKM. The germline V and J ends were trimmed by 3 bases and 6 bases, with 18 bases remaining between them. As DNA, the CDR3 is TGTGCCAGCAGTTTTTCCCCTTTAACAAAGGGTAATTCACCCCTCCACTTT. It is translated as CASSFSPLTKGNSPLHF.

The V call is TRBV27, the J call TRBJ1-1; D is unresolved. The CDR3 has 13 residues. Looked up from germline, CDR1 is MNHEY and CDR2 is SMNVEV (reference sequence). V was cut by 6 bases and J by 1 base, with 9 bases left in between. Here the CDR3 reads CASSNNRNTEAFF. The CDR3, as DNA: TGTGCCAGCAGCAATAACAGGAACACTGAAGCTTTCTTT.

The CDR3 reads CASPGTGIPNYGYTF. DNA of the CDR3: TGTGCCTCCCCCGGGACAGGGATCCCTAACTATGGCTACACCTTC. The genes are TRBV30 and TRBJ1-2; TRBD1 matches 9 bases. The CDR3 covers 15 residues. Germline CDR1 GTSNPN, CDR2 SVGIG (reference sequence). V was clipped by 7 bases and J by 0 bases; unmatched bases: 9.